A single count supports the clone carrying this T cell receptor (beta chain). The antigen is undetermined. Germline and junction disagree at one end, which may indicate a read error. Time point here: week 5, during vaccination. Doses comprised 300 ug of mutant IDH1 20-mer peptide each, plus topical imiquimod. Donors had new IDH1-mutant astrocytomas of WHO grade 3 or 4 (ATRX-lost). Produced via immunoSEQ multiplex PCR; TCRdb's table is partial and in-frame only. The sample lists about 40,000 clones, roughly nine tenths seen once, with around 2.5% in the top ten. The data originate from a study of a mutant IDH1 vaccine in newly diagnosed glioma. Study as a whole: Patients were started on vaccination 4-6 weeks after radiotherapy alone, or with temozolomide cycles. Previous treatment comprised radiotherapy, temozolomide, or both, mostly both. Study-wide findings and caveats: Pseudoprogression seemed unlinked to shifts in top peripheral T cell clonotypes.

CDR1 and CDR2 from the germline V gene are SGHNT and YYREEE (reference sequence). This CDR3 comprises 16 residues. The receptor was derived from a man between 50 and 59 years old with glioma. The chain is built from TRBV5-4 and TRBJ2-2, with TRBD2 matching 9 bases. The source material was PBMCs, sampled from a glioma patient whose treatment included an IDH1 peptide vaccine. The DNA for the CDR3 is TGCGCCAGCAGCCAAGGGCTAGCGGGACCATCCGGGGAGCTGTTTTTT. As protein: CASSQGLAGPSGELFF.